The 30 T cell receptor beta chains below were found in one sample sequenced in a study of read filtering for tumor transcriptome and immune sequencing. Molecular barcoded adaptors covering alpha/delta and beta/gamma chains were used on 400 ng RNA. One entry per CDR3 protein results from TCRdb running MiXCR on the reads. The repertoire consists of about 62,000 distinct CDR3 sequences, with roughly 19% occurring once and the leading ten covering about a tenth. Sequencing was performed on a population of CD138-negative cells sorted from bone marrow. These receptors were obtained from a donor aged 40 or over with multiple myeloma.

This clonotype has ten or more counts. The CDR3 sequence: CSANIAGYYNEQFF. In DNA, the CDR3 is TGCAGTGCTAATATAGCGGGATATTACAATGAGCAGTTCTTC. This rearrangement joins TRBV20-1 to TRBJ2-1; 8 bases are shared with TRBD2. Germline V gene sequence: CDR1 DFQATT, CDR2 SNEGSKA (reference sequence). The CDR3 is made up of 14 amino acids. V lost 4 bases, J lost 4 bases, and 6 bases stayed unmatched.

This clonotype came up many times. This rearrangement joins TRBV20-1 to TRBJ2-7; 8 positions match TRBD2. The CDR3 spans 12 residues. Trimming removed 7 bases from V and 5 bases from J; junction bases left unmatched: 7. In germline, CDR1 is DFQATT, CDR2 SNEGSKA (reference sequence). The CDR3 nucleotides read TGCAGTGGAGTGCGGGGGGACCACGAGCAGTACTTC. Its protein is CSGVRGDHEQYF.

Notes on this clonotype: Compared with germline, one end of the junction differs, possibly owing to a read error. The J gene is TRBJ1-1, the V gene TRBV20-1, with D possibly TRBD1 on 6 matching bases. This CDR3 comprises 16 residues. CDR1 and CDR2 (germline): DFQATT, SNEGSKA (reference sequence). The CDR3 DNA is TGCAGTGCTAGAGATGGGGCAGGGGCTCGGAACACTGGAGCTTTCTTT. It yields the protein CSARDGAGARNTGAFF.

This clonotype was detected many times. This rearrangement joins TRBV24-1 to TRBJ2-2; no clear D gene. The germline CDR1 and CDR2 sequences are KGHDR and SFDVKD. The V end was cut by 0 bases, the J end by 6 bases, with 4 bases between. The CDR3 contains 13 residues. The chain's CDR3 is CATSDLQPGELFF. The CDR3 bases are TGTGCCACCAGTGATTTGCAACCCGGGGAGCTGTTTTTT.

This clonotype occurred many times. The chain uses TRBV2 and TRBJ1-1, with D maybe TRBD1 (6 bases). The length of the CDR3 is 13 residues. The V and J ends lost 5 bases and 6 bases respectively, with 13 bases between them. The germline V gene has CDR1 SNHLY and CDR2 FYNNEI. Here the CDR3 reads CASSRGGLPEAFF. The CDR3 DNA is TGTGCCAGCAGTCGAGGGGGGCTCCCTGAAGCTTTCTTT.

The sample holds many counts of this clonotype. The chain joins TRBV29-1 to TRBJ1-5; TRBD1 might be the D (6 bases). Trimming took off 4 bases at V and 5 bases at J, with 12 bases between the two ends. The CDR3 runs 13 residues. Germline CDR1 is SQVTM and CDR2 is ANQGSEA. Here the CDR3 DNA reads TGCAGCGTTGGGCGGGACAAACATCAGCCCCAGCATTTT. This encodes CSVGRDKHQPQHF.

Turning to this clonotype: Since a much larger clone is just one base distant, this may be a read error. The CDR3 DNA follows: TGTGCCAGCAGTTTAGCCGGGAAGGGCAATCAGCCCCATCATTTT. Encoded protein: CASSLAGKGNQPHHF. V gene TRBV12-3 or TRBV12-4 combines with J gene TRBJ1-5; D ambiguous. The CDR3 is made up of 15 amino acids.

The chain carries TRBV14 and TRBJ1-2; possibly TRBD1 for D (6 bases). Deletions cut 3 bases from V and 7 bases from J, with 12 bases between. The germline V gene has CDR1 SGHDN and CDR2 FVKESK. This CDR3 spans 13 amino acids. CDR3 sequence: CASSQSGASGYTF. In DNA form, the CDR3 reads TGTGCCAGCAGCCAGTCGGGGGCGAGTGGCTACACCTTC.

In its sample, this clonotype was seen many times. The rearrangement uses TRBV27 and TRBJ2-1, with TRBD1 matching over 10 bases. V lost 5 bases, J lost 3 bases, and 1 base stayed unmatched. Germline-derived CDR1 and CDR2 are MNHEY and SMNVEV (reference sequence). This CDR3 spans 14 amino acids. This chain's CDR3 is CASSGQGDYNEQFF. The CDR3 bases are TGTGCCAGCAGTGGACAGGGGGACTACAATGAGCAGTTCTTC.

There are many counts of this clonotype. This rearrangement joins TRBV7-9 to TRBJ2-7, with TRBD1 identical over 8 bases. The CDR3 length is 14 residues. After removal of 8 bases from V and 2 bases from J, the junction contained 8 bases not matched to a gene. From germline, CDR1 is SEHNR and CDR2 FQNEAQ (reference sequence). The CDR3 region has the DNA TGTGCCAGCTCACGGGGACAGGTAACCTACGAGCAGTACTTC. Its protein product is CASSRGQVTYEQYF.

This clonotype has at least ten counts. This chain links TRBV5-1 with TRBJ2-5; 7 bases line up with TRBD2. This CDR3 region has 16 residues. Looked up from germline, CDR1 is SGHRS and CDR2 is YFSETQ. Trimming removed 4 bases from V and 2 bases from J; junction bases left unmatched: 11. The CDR3 DNA sequence: TGCGCCAGCAGCCCTGCGGGCGGGAGACAGCAAGAGACCCAGTACTTC. Translated: CASSPAGGRQQETQYF. Full variable domain (remainder filled in from reference TRBV5-1 and TRBJ2-5): KAGVTQTPRYLIKTRGQQVTLSCSPISGHRSVSWYQQTPGQGLQFLFEYFSETQRNKGNFPGRFSGRQFSNSRSEMNVSTLELGDSALYLCASSPAGGRQQETQYFGPGTRLLVL.

The chain recombines TRBV2 with TRBJ2-7; D perhaps matches TRBD2 (6 bases). Germline assignment: CDR1 SNHLY and CDR2 FYNNEI. Trimming stripped 7 bases from V and 6 bases from J, with 16 bases between. This CDR3 region has 13 residues. As DNA, the CDR3 is TGTGCCAGCACGGGGACTGGACAAGGCGAGCAGTACTTC. Encoded protein: CASTGTGQGEQYF.

This clonotype was counted a few times. The chain uses TRBV5-1 and TRBJ2-7, with D perhaps matching TRBD2 (5 bases). The V gene lost 0 bases and the J gene lost 0 bases, with 10 bases spanning the gap. The CDR3 runs to 15 residues. The germline V gene encodes CDR1 SGHRS and CDR2 YFSETQ. The CDR3 nucleotides are TGCGCCAGCAGCTTGGCCAGCGGTAACTCCTACGAGCAGTACTTC. Protein product: CASSLASGNSYEQYF.

As for this clonotype: Possible read error: a much larger clone is one base away. This chain joins TRBV2 and TRBJ2-3, with D tentatively TRBD2 (5 bases). Germline V CDR1 and CDR2: SNHLY, FYNNEI. Trimming took 0 bases from V and 8 from J, leaving 12 bases between them. This CDR3 is built from 14 residues. The CDR3 spells CASSEAQPGSTQYF. CDR3 in DNA: TGTGCCAGCAGTGAAGCGCAGCCGGGGTCTACGCAGTATTTT.

This clonotype has at least ten counts. This chain uses TRBV6-5 with TRBJ2-7; 9 bases fit TRBD1. CDR3 length: 14 residues. Looked up from germline, CDR1 is MNHEY and CDR2 is SVGAGI. V lost 2 bases, J lost 2 bases, and 1 base stayed unmatched. CDR3 coding DNA: TGTGCCAGCAGTTACGACAGGGGGACCTACGAGCAGTACTTC. It yields the protein CASSYDRGTYEQYF.

The CDR3 DNA follows: TGTGCCAGCAGCTTAGACGGGACAAGGAACACTGAAGCTTTCTTT. The encoded protein is CASSLDGTRNTEAFF. This sequence joins TRBV7-8 and TRBJ1-1, with D perhaps TRBD1 (6 bases). V lost 1 base and J lost 1, with 10 bases in between. From germline, CDR1 is SGHVS and CDR2 FQNEAQ. CDR3 length equals 15 residues. Looking up the rest from reference TRBV7-8 and TRBJ1-1 gives the full variable domain: GAGVSQSPRYKVAKRGQDVALRCDPISGHVSLFWYQQALGQGPEFLTYFQNEAQLDKSGLPSDRFFAERPEGSVSTLKIQRTQQEDSAVYLCASSLDGTRNTEAFFGQGTRLTVV.

This clonotype was recorded at least ten times. This sequence joins TRBV28 and TRBJ1-4; 7 bases map to TRBD1. V was clipped by 7 bases and J by 5 bases; unmatched bases: 13. Germline V gene data show CDR1 as MDHEN and CDR2 as SYDVKM. The CDR3 is 16 residues long. CDR3 bases: TGTGCCAGCATCGGAATGGGACAGCCCCTAAATGAAAAACTGTTTTTT. The encoded protein is CASIGMGQPLNEKLFF.

In this sample, this clonotype turned up many times. The rearrangement uses TRBV2 and TRBJ2-3; 9 bases are shared with TRBD2. V shed 1 base, J shed 4 bases, and the junction held 3 bases outside the gene matches. The CDR3 extends over 15 amino acids. CDR1 is SNHLY and CDR2 is FYNNEI in the germline V gene. CDR3 region: CASSEGGGASDTQYF. CDR3 in DNA: TGTGCCAGCAGTGAAGGCGGGGGGGCCTCAGATACGCAGTATTTT.

This clonotype has just a few counts. A much larger clone differs by one base, so this may be a read error. CDR3 amino acids: CASSLAMRAEAQYF. DNA of the CDR3: TGTGCCAGCAGCTTAGCCATGCGAGCGGAGGCCCAGTACTTC. The chain has TRBV7-6 and TRBJ2-5; tentative D call: TRBD2 (5 bases). This CDR3 region has 14 residues. Trimming cost V 0 bases and J 9 bases, with 14 bases left between them. Looked up from germline, CDR1 is SGHVS and CDR2 is FNYEAQ.

This clonotype was seen at least ten times. The chain couples TRBV20-1 to TRBJ2-3; 8 bases line up with TRBD2. CDR1 and CDR2 from the germline V gene are DFQATT and SNEGSKA (reference sequence). CDR3 length equals 14 residues. The trim removed 6 bases at V and 4 bases at J, leaving 9 bases unmatched. CDR3 sequence: CSAIAGKAPDTQYF. CDR3 bases: TGCAGTGCGATAGCGGGAAAGGCCCCAGATACGCAGTATTTT.

This clonotype was picked up a small number of times. A much larger clone sits a single nucleotide away, making a read error possible. The chain recombines TRBV4-1 with TRBJ2-7; 7 bases align to TRBD1. CDR3 size: 16 residues. Germline V gene lookup returns CDR1 MGHRA and CDR2 YSYEKL. Germline trimming cut 6 bases from V and 7 bases from J; bases unmatched to any gene: 18. CDR3 residues: CASSPYRGVLNREQYF. In DNA form, the CDR3 reads TGCGCCAGCAGTCCATACAGGGGCGTCCTTAATCGGGAGCAGTACTTC.

This clonotype showed up just a few times. V usage is TRBV23-1 and J usage is TRBJ2-7; D may be TRBD1 (5 bases). TRBV23-1 is an ORF; its function is uncertain. CDR3 size: 15 residues. Trimming removed 1 base at V and 2 bases at J, with 12 bases between. CDR3 nucleotides: TGCGCCAGCAGTCAATTGGTCAGGGAAACCTACGAGCAGTACTTC. Translation: CASSQLVRETYEQYF.

This clonotype showed up just a few times. The chain employs TRBV6-5 and TRBJ1-2, with a tentative D call TRBD1 (5 bases). Trimming left V 2 bases short and J 2 bases short, with 12 bases between. The length of the CDR3 is 15 residues. Per the germline V gene, CDR1 is MNHEY and CDR2 is SVGAGI. CDR3 DNA: TGTGCCAGCAGTTACGGTTCGACAGTAAACTATGGCTACACCTTC. The encoded protein is CASSYGSTVNYGYTF.

This clonotype was counted many times. V is TRBV29-1 and J is TRBJ2-7; D might be TRBD1 or TRBD2, each matching 7 bases. CDR3 length: 15 amino acids. Germline assignment: CDR1 SQVTM and CDR2 ANQGSEA. The ends were cut back, 3 bases at V and 2 bases at J, with 17 bases in the middle. The CDR3 coding sequence is TGCAGCGTTGAGGACGGGGGGACAGAGGCCTACGAGCAGTACTTC. Protein product: CSVEDGGTEAYEQYF.

This clonotype was counted ten times or more. The chain carries TRBV18 and TRBJ2-1; possibly TRBD1 or TRBD2 for D (6 bases each). Per the germline V gene, CDR1 is KGHSH and CDR2 is LQKENI. The CDR3 runs to 17 residues. Trimming pared 2 bases from V and 2 bases from J, leaving 16 bases between. The CDR3 bases are TGTGCCAGCTCACCAGTCGGCGGAGGGGGGACCTACAATGAGCAGTTCTTC. It encodes CASSPVGGGGTYNEQFF.

This clonotype was counted ten times or more. The rearrangement uses TRBV20-1 and TRBJ2-7; D remains unclear. Trimming removed 0 bases at V and 2 bases at J, with 17 bases between. Germline CDR1 and CDR2: DFQATT and SNEGSKA (reference sequence). CDR3 length equals 16 residues. As DNA, the CDR3 is TGCAGTGCTAGAGATTACGCTAGTCTCAAAACCTACGAGCAGTACTTC. It codes for CSARDYASLKTYEQYF.

Comment on this clonotype: Sequence at one end of the junction differs from germline and may be a read error. The V call is TRBV3-1, the J call TRBJ2-7; D may be TRBD2 (5 bases). The CDR3 is 17 residues long. Germline V gives CDR1 LGHDT, CDR2 YNNKEL (reference sequence). CDR3 amino acids: CASNQDPGYPISYERYF. Written as DNA, the CDR3 is TGTGCCAGCAACCAAGATCCGGGATACCCGATATCCTACGAGCGGTACTTC.

For this clonotype: This clone may be a read error of a much larger clone one base away. The rearrangement joins TRBV24-1 to TRBJ1-2; tentative D call: TRBD1 (5 bases). The ends were cut back, 4 bases at V and 4 bases at J, with 9 bases in the middle. This CDR3 is 13 amino acids long. Germline assignment: CDR1 KGHDR and CDR2 SFDVKD. The CDR3 nucleotides are TGTGCCACCAGTGAGACAGATAGCTATGGCTACACCTTC. Amino acid sequence: CATSETDSYGYTF.

The rearrangement joins TRBV11-2 to TRBJ2-5; the D is unclear. Germline V gene lookup returns CDR1 SGHAT and CDR2 FQNNGV. The ends were cut back, 1 base at V and 1 base at J, with 10 bases in the middle. This CDR3 spans 15 amino acids. The CDR3 sequence: CASSLVGLTQETQYF. CDR3 nucleotides: TGTGCCAGCAGCTTAGTTGGTCTTACCCAAGAGACCCAGTACTTC. The whole variable domain, filled in from reference TRBV11-2 and TRBJ2-5, reads EAGVAQSPRYKIIEKRQSVAFWCNPISGHATLYWYQQILGQGPKLLIQFQNNGVVDDSQLPKDRFSAERLKGVDSTLKIQPAKLEDSAVYLCASSLVGLTQETQYFGPGTRLLVL.

To note about this clonotype: A far larger clone is just one base off, so this is likely a read error. The J gene is TRBJ1-4, the V gene TRBV29-1; D is perhaps TRBD1 (5 bases). In germline, CDR1 is SQVTM, CDR2 ANQGSEA. The CDR3 covers 12 residues. The CDR3 DNA reads as TGCAGCAAAACGGGGGGAGGCGATACGCACTATTTT. It codes for CSKTGGGDTHYF.